These T cell receptor beta chains were read from a single sample in a study of post-analysis software for immune sequencing data. MiXCR, run by TCRdb on the PCR reads, gives a single entry per CDR3 protein. Of 650,000 to 850,000 distinct CDR3 sequences listed, about 57% are singletons. The sample was blood. The origin of the receptors is a girl under 18 with multiple sclerosis. CDR3s include the opening cysteine and the closing phenylalanine or tryptophan. The D gene is left open where the match is weak. Clone size is shown for a subset of rows, as once, few, many or a class of expanded clone.

>.|14|TRBJ2-4|TRBV30|TRBD2
TGTGCCTGGAGTCTGGGACTAGCGGGAGGGAATCAGTACTTC
CAWSLGLAGGNQYF
>.|17|TRBJ2-6|TRBV12-3/TRBV12-4|TRBD2
TGTGCCAGCAGTTTGAGCGGGAGTCGAGACGGGGCCAACGTCCTGACTTTC
CASSLSGSRDGANVLTF
>.|15|TRBJ2-7|TRBV9|.
TGTGCCAGCAGCGTAGGTACACCCGCGAATTACGAGCAGTACTTC
CASSVGTPANYEQYF
>.|15|TRBJ1-2|TRBV15|TRBD1
TGTGCCACCAGCAGAGATATGGGACAGTTCTATGGCTACACCTTC
CATSRDMGQFYGYTF
>.|13|TRBJ1-5|TRBV20-1|.
TGCAGTGCTAGCACTCCGGGGGGTCAGCCCCAGCATTTT
CSASTPGGQPQHF
>.|18|TRBJ2-1|TRBV4-1|.
TGCGCCAGCAGCCATCCTCCTGGGAGCTTGATTAGGCTCAATGAGCAGTTCTTC
CASSHPPGSLIRLNEQFF
>.|16|TRBJ2-7|TRBV3-1|TRBD1
TGTGCCAGCAGCCGAAGAGGTGGGACAGGGGAGTACGAGCAGTACTTC
CASSRRGGTGEYEQYF
>.|14|TRBJ2-7|TRBV5-1|.
TGCGCCAGCACCACCGGGGAGGTCCCCTACGAGCAGTACTTC
CASTTGEVPYEQYF
>.|13|TRBJ2-4|TRBV5-1|.
TGCGCCAGCAGCTTGGTGCAGGGGAACATTCAGTACTTC
CASSLVQGNIQYF
>.|13|TRBJ2-7|TRBV7-6|.
TGTGTCAGCAGCGTCGGACGGGGAGCCGAGCAGTACTTC
CVSSVGRGAEQYF
>few|12|TRBJ2-3|TRBV29-1|.
TGCAGCGTCGCGCCGGGCACAGATACGCAGTATTTT
CSVAPGTDTQYF
>.|13|TRBJ1-1|TRBV29-1|TRBD1
TGCAGCGTAATGGGACAGATGAACACTGAAGCTTTCTTT
CSVMGQMNTEAFF
>.|16|TRBJ2-7|TRBV7-2|TRBD2
TGTGCCAGCAGCTTAGCAAGCGGGAGACCCTCCTACGAGCAGTACTTC
CASSLASGRPSYEQYF
>.|13|TRBJ2-3|TRBV5-1|TRBD1
TGCGCCAGCAGCCTAGGACAGGGAAATACGCAGTATTTT
CASSLGQGNTQYF
>.|15|TRBJ1-5|TRBV15|TRBD1
TGTGCCACCAGCAGAGCCGGCAGGGGGAATCAGCCCCAGCATTTT
CATSRAGRGNQPQHF
>.|13|TRBJ1-2|TRBV29-1|.
TGCAGCGCCAAGGGACGGACAGACTATGGCTACACCTTC
CSAKGRTDYGYTF
>.|16|TRBJ1-6|TRBV20-1|.
TGCAGTGCTAGCGTCCCGTCCATCTCCTATAATTCACCCCTCCACTTT
CSASVPSISYNSPLHF
>.|14|TRBJ2-7|TRBV5-1|TRBD1
TGCGCCAGCAGCCCCGGGACAGGGAAGGACGAGCAGTACTTC
CASSPGTGKDEQYF
>.|13|TRBJ1-1|TRBV29-1|.
TGCAGCGTTGAGACTCGGTTCGCCACTGAAGCTTTCTTT
CSVETRFATEAFF
>.|14|TRBJ2-5|TRBV12-3/TRBV12-4|.
TGTGCCAGCAGTTGGAGACAGTACCAAGAGACCCAGTACTTC
CASSWRQYQETQYF
>.|15|TRBJ2-1|TRBV10-3|.
TGTGCCATCAGTGAGTTGCAGGGATCCTACAATGAGCAGTTCTTC
CAISELQGSYNEQFF
>.|15|TRBJ2-1|TRBV5-1|TRBD2
TGCGCCAGCAGCTTGCCCAAGACTAGCACGAACGAGCAGCACTTC
CASSLPKTSTNEQHF
>.|12|TRBJ2-5|TRBV12-3/TRBV12-4|.
TGTGCCTCCAGAAGGGAAGGAGAGACCCAGTACTTC
CASRREGETQYF
>many|15|TRBJ2-1|TRBV4-1|.
TGCGCCAGCAGCCTTCAGGGGAGCTCCTACAATGAGCAGTTCTTC
CASSLQGSSYNEQFF
>.|17|TRBJ2-3|TRBV20-1|.
TGCAGTGCTAGAGATGGGGGTAGCGTTACTAGCACAGATACGCAGTATTTT
CSARDGGSVTSTDTQYF
>.|15|TRBJ2-7|TRBV9|.
TGTGCCAGCAGCGTAGGGTGGGCGTCTTCCCACGAGCAGTACTTC
CASSVGWASSHEQYF
>few|13|TRBJ2-7|TRBV5-6|.
TGTGCCAGCAGCTTCAGGCAGATCTACGAGCAGTACTTC
CASSFRQIYEQYF
>.|16|TRBJ2-3|TRBV12-3/TRBV12-4|TRBD1
TGTGCCAGCAGTCTCGGGACAGGGAAAAGCACAGGTACGCAGTATTTT
CASSLGTGKSTGTQYF
>.|14|TRBJ2-7|TRBV12-3/TRBV12-4|TRBD2
TGTGCCAGCACTCCGGGGGGAGCGGGCTACGAGCAGTACTTC
CASTPGGAGYEQYF
>few|15|TRBJ2-7|TRBV29-1|TRBD1
TGCAGCGTTGAAGGGGACAGTAGCTCCTACAATGAGCAGTACTTC
CSVEGDSSSYNEQYF
>.|14|TRBJ2-5|TRBV5-1|.
TGCGCCAGCAGCTTGTGGGGGCTGGCAGAGACCCAGTACTTC
CASSLWGLAETQYF
>.|14|TRBJ1-5|TRBV19|.
TGTGCCAGTAGTATGCAGGGCGGGAATCAGCCCCAGCATTTT
CASSMQGGNQPQHF
>.|17|TRBJ2-7|TRBV15|TRBD2
TGTGCCACCAGCAGAGATCGGCCTAGCGGCGGCCCCAGCGAGCAGTACTTC
CATSRDRPSGGPSEQYF
>.|16|TRBJ2-5|TRBV20-1|.
TGCAGTGCTAGAGATGACCTAGCGGGAGGACAGGGGGAGCAGTACTTC
CSARDDLAGGQGEQYF
>few|13|TRBJ2-5|TRBV7-9|.
TGTGCCAGCAGCTCGAGGACGTACGAGACCCAGTACTTC
CASSSRTYETQYF
>.|14|TRBJ2-1|TRBV9|TRBD2
TGTGCCAGCAGCGCCGCGGGGGGAAGGAATGAGCAGTTCTTC
CASSAAGGRNEQFF
>.|13|TRBJ1-2|TRBV29-1|.
TGCAGCGTGGATTGGAAGGGGGACTATGGCTACACCTTC
CSVDWKGDYGYTF
>.|17|TRBJ2-3|TRBV7-2|TRBD2
TGTGCCAGCAGCTTAGCACGACTAGCGGGATACACAGATACGCAGTATTTT
CASSLARLAGYTDTQYF
>.|15|TRBJ2-5|TRBV14|.
TGTGCCAGCAGCCAGGCGGGACTCCGGCCGGAGACCCAGTACTTC
CASSQAGLRPETQYF
>many|11|TRBJ1-2|TRBV29-1|.
TGCAGCGTTGAAGGGAACTATGGCTACACCTTC
CSVEGNYGYTF
>.|16|TRBJ1-6|TRBV10-3|.
TGTGCCATCAGTGAACCCCGCGGGGGATCGAATTCACCCCTCCACTTT
CAISEPRGGSNSPLHF
>.|15|TRBJ2-3|TRBV7-3|.
TGTGCCAGCAGCTTAGGACACAAGAGGACAGATACGCAGTATTTT
CASSLGHKRTDTQYF
>few|12|TRBJ1-1|TRBV29-1|.
TGCAGCGCCGCGACAGTGAACACTGAAGCTTTCTTT
CSAATVNTEAFF
>.|16|TRBJ2-6|TRBV5-1|.
TGCGCCAGCAGCTTGGACAGGGTGCGAGGGGCCAACGTCCTGACTTTC
CASSLDRVRGANVLTF
>many|11|TRBJ2-1|TRBV18|.
TGTGCCAGCTCCCCAAACAATGAGCAGTTCTTC
CASSPNNEQFF
>.|16|TRBJ2-3|TRBV13|TRBD2
TGTGCCAGCAGCTCGAGACTAGCGGGTACCACAGATACGCAGTATTTT
CASSSRLAGTTDTQYF
>.|14|TRBJ1-2|TRBV5-5|.
TGTGCCAGCAGCTGGGTCGTAGCCTCGGGTGGCTACACCTTC
CASSWVVASGGYTF
>few|13|TRBJ2-1|TRBV7-9|.
TGTGCCAGCAGCTTAGTTTTCTACAATGAGCAGTTCTTC
CASSLVFYNEQFF
>.|14|TRBJ2-7|TRBV9|.
TGTGCCAGCAGCGTAACTGGGGGACCCTACGAGCAGTACTTC
CASSVTGGPYEQYF